The clone carrying this TCR beta chain was seen a handful of times. Its antigen is unidentified. With iRepertoire HTBI primers and Arm-PCR of CDR3 regions, TCR beta libraries were built. From the multiplex PCR reads, TCRdb called clonotypes with MiXCR, one entry per CDR3 protein. The sample contains 400,000 to 450,000 distinct CDR3 sequences, less than 20% of which appear only once. This CDR3 region has 17 residues. V lost 6 bases to trimming and J lost 0 bases, with 18 bases between them. CDR1 and CDR2 from the germline V gene are SQVTM and ANQGSEA. The entry originates in a study of regulatory T cells in long-lasting Graves disease. Study observations and caveats: Persistent Graves' cases showed lower TCR diversity than newly diagnosed cases. Persistent disease preferred TRBV28, TRBJ1-2 and TRBJ2-5.

The time point denotes: newly diagnosed GD, antithyroid drugs for less than 3 months. PBMC RNA served as the TCR library source. The sample was also reused in another study, on T cells in Graves' hyperthyroidism and ophthalmopathy. That work adds: The TCR CDR3 first-round RT-PCR relied on the HTBI primer set. In simple terms, a model built on 13 V-J features told ophthalmopathy apart from stable hyperthyroidism.

Sequencing was performed on peripheral blood mononuclear cells (PBMCs), taken at new diagnosis, from a patient treated with antithyroid drugs. The receptor was derived from a woman aged 25 to 39 with Graves disease. This rearrangement joins TRBV29-1 to TRBJ2-6; no definite D call. The CDR3 coding sequence is TGCAGCGTAAGGTCGCGACTCTCCGACTCTGGGGCCAACGTCCTGACTTTC. Protein sequence: CSVRSRLSDSGANVLTF.